The source of this TCR beta chain is a study of human T cells and chemical hapten exposure. In this sample, this clonotype turned up many times. Time point indicated: patch test 3, about 24 weeks after DPC sensitization. The treatment: therapeutic diphenylcyclopropenone sensitization with weekly scalp DPC. Each patch test followed a blood draw. The ends were cut back, 7 bases at V and 2 bases at J, with 12 bases in the middle. CDR3 length: 13 residues. Germline V CDR1 and CDR2: MDHEN, SYDVKM. The study used a library that attached unique molecular identifiers to individual cDNA molecules. MiXCR, applied by TCRdb to the RACE reads, yields one record per CDR3 protein. The sample has over 55,000 distinct CDR3 sequences, roughly 10% seen once.

The sequencing used whole blood, collected in connection with sensitization to the hapten diphenylcyclopropenone (DPC). The TCR sequence derives from a woman aged 45-59 years with alopecia areata. Some clones in this sample may be carry-over from other donors' samples. The V gene is TRBV28, the J gene TRBJ2-7; possibly TRBD1 for D (7 bases). The CDR3 loop reads CASMPRGAYEQYF. The CDR3 nucleotides are TGTGCCAGCATGCCCAGGGGGGCCTACGAGCAGTACTTC.